The 27 T cell receptor beta chains given below trace back to one sample, sequenced in a study of cytomegalovirus exposure and HLA in healthy donors. Researchers ran the PCR with 60 Vbeta and 13 Jbeta primers. Profiled with immunoSEQ multiplex PCR; TCRdb holds only in-frame clones, not every one. The sample yields under 150,000 clones, roughly 70% seen once. The sample was PBMCs. Receptor source: a man aged 50 or older in good health and CMV-seropositive.

The V and J genes are TRBV10-2 and TRBJ1-1; D is possibly TRBD1 (6 bases). The CDR3 consists of 16 residues. The germline V gene encodes CDR1 WSHSY and CDR2 SAAADI. The V end lost 3 bases, the J end lost 4 bases, and 18 bases lay between the germline ends. The CDR3 is CASSDRGGVMGTEAFF. CDR3 bases: TGCGCCAGCAGTGATAGGGGGGGGGTGATGGGCACTGAAGCTTTCTTT.

V usage is TRBV12-5 and J usage is TRBJ2-5; D not certain. V was clipped by 2 bases and J by 5 bases, with 3 bases between them. Germline V gene lookup returns CDR1 LGHNT and CDR2 FRNRAP. The CDR3 contains 11 residues. The CDR3 DNA is TGTGCTAGTGGTTTGTCGGAGACCCAGTACTTC. This codes for CASGLSETQYF.

J is TRBJ2-7 and V is TRBV2, with a tentative D call TRBD2 (6 bases). Germline CDR1 SNHLY, CDR2 FYNNEI. The CDR3 is 13 residues long. V was cut by 2 bases and J by 5 bases, with 10 bases left in between. The DNA for the CDR3 is TGTGCCAGCAGTGAATCGCGGGACCACGAGCAGTACTTC. Encoded protein: CASSESRDHEQYF.

The chain couples TRBV2 to TRBJ1-1, with 8 bases fitting TRBD1. The germline CDR1 and CDR2 sequences are SNHLY and FYNNEI. CDR3 length: 14 residues. After removal of 6 bases from V and 5 bases from J, the junction contained 8 bases not matched to a gene. CDR3 nucleotide sequence: TGTGCCAGCAGACAGGGGGGCAGGCTAACTGAAGCTTTCTTT. It encodes CASRQGGRLTEAFF. Complete variable domain (other parts from reference TRBV2 and TRBJ1-1): EPEVTQTPSHQVTQMGQEVILRCVPISNHLYFYWYRQILGQKVEFLVSFYNNEISEKSEIFDDQFSVERPDGSNFTLKIRSTKLEDSAMYFCASRQGGRLTEAFFGQGTRLTVV.

Written as DNA, the CDR3 is TGTGCCAGCAGAAGGGACAGGGAGAGATACTATGGCTACACCTTC. It encodes CASRRDRERYYGYTF. This chain joins TRBV6-1 and TRBJ1-2, with 9 nucleotides matching TRBD1. Losses at the gene ends were 6 bases for V and 3 bases for J; bases not matched to a gene: 8. The CDR3 consists of 15 residues. Per the germline V gene, CDR1 is MNHNS and CDR2 is SASEGT.

This chain links TRBV7-7 with TRBJ2-1, with 14 bases lining up with TRBD2. V dropped 4 bases and J dropped 10; count of bases not matched to a gene: 9. The CDR3 is 16 residues long. Per germline, CDR1 SSHAT and CDR2 FNYEAQ (reference sequence). In DNA form, the CDR3 reads TGTGCCAGCAGCTCTACGACTAGCGGGGGGGCAGGGGAGCAGTTCTTC. Its translation is CASSSTTSGGAGEQFF.

The chain carries TRBV27 and TRBJ2-1, with TRBD2 matching 12 bases. Germline assignment: CDR1 MNHEY and CDR2 SMNVEV (reference sequence). This CDR3 has 16 residues. V trimming: 8 bases; J trimming: 8 bases; junction bases outside the gene matches: 13. CDR3: CASGWTSSGGAHEQFF. The DNA of the CDR3 is TGTGCCAGCGGCTGGACTTCTAGCGGGGGGGCCCATGAGCAGTTCTTC.

The chain recombines TRBV5-1 with TRBJ2-3, with D maybe TRBD1 (5 bases). V shed 1 base and J shed 4 bases, with 13 bases lying between them. The CDR3 is 15 residues long. CDR1 is SGHRS and CDR2 is YFSETQ in the germline V gene. The DNA for the CDR3 is TGCGCCAGCAGCTTGCAGGGAATAAGATCAGATACGCAGTATTTT. Its translation: CASSLQGIRSDTQYF.

The chain uses TRBV15 and TRBJ2-5; a weak D match, TRBD1 (7 bases). The end of the DNA aligns better with TRBJ2-7, so the J call may be wrong. CDR3 length: 14 residues. Germline V gene sequence: CDR1 LNHNV, CDR2 YYDKDF (reference sequence). The CDR3, as DNA: TGTGCCACCAGGGAGGGGCGAGACAGGGTCGAGCAGTACTTC. Translation gives CATREGRDRVEQYF.

The sample holds a few counts of this clone. V and J are TRBV27 and TRBJ1-1; TRBD1 agrees at 7 bases. V shed 4 bases and J 1 base; nucleotides not matched to a gene: 9. This CDR3 comprises 16 residues. CDR1 is MNHEY and CDR2 is SMNVEV in the germline V gene (reference sequence). CDR3 residues: CASSSMTGTENTEAFF. CDR3 DNA: TGTGCCAGCAGTTCAATGACAGGGACGGAGAACACTGAAGCTTTCTTT.

The chain has TRBV9 and TRBJ2-7; tentatively, D is TRBD2 (6 bases). This CDR3 has 14 amino acids. Germline V gives CDR1 SGDLS, CDR2 YYNGEE. Trimming cost V 3 bases and J 6 bases, with 16 bases left between them. The CDR3 DNA is TGTGCCAGCAGCGAGCTTGGGGTCGGGGGCGAGCAGTACTTC. Encoded protein: CASSELGVGGEQYF.

The V call is TRBV6-4, the J call TRBJ1-1; D possibly corresponds to TRBD1 (5 bases). Deletions cut 6 bases from V and 1 base from J, with 9 bases between. Germline V gene data show CDR1 as MRHNA and CDR2 as SNTAGT. The CDR3 spans 13 residues. CDR3 in DNA: TGTGCCAGCAGGGACAACAGGAACACTGAAGCTTTCTTT. Its translation: CASRDNRNTEAFF.

The chain combines TRBV27 with TRBJ1-2, with 8 bases identical to TRBD1. Germline-derived CDR1 and CDR2 are MNHEY and SMNVEV (reference sequence). The CDR3 length is 14 residues. After removal of 4 bases from V and 3 bases from J, the junction contained 4 bases not matched to a gene. In DNA, the CDR3 is TGTGCCAGCAGTTCCCAGGGGGCTGACTATGGCTACACCTTC. Translated, it gives CASSSQGADYGYTF.

The table lists this clone with a few counts. V is TRBV15 and J is TRBJ1-5, with D tentatively TRBD1 (6 bases). The V gene's germline CDR1 is LNHNV and CDR2 YYDKDF (reference sequence). The CDR3 runs to 14 residues. V gave up 2 bases and J gave up 3 bases, with 8 bases separating them. The CDR3 DNA sequence: TGTGCCACCAGCAGACAGGGGTCCAATCAGCCCCAGCATTTT. Translated: CATSRQGSNQPQHF.

The V and J genes are TRBV6-6 and TRBJ2-7, with 9 bases aligning to TRBD1. The CDR3 consists of 16 residues. CDR1 MNHNY and CDR2 SVGAGI come from the germline V gene (reference sequence). V shed 2 bases, J shed 4 bases, and the junction held 9 bases outside the gene matches. DNA of the CDR3: TGTGCCAGCAGTTACCCATCCCGACAGGGGGGTTACGAGCAGTACTTC. Translating it yields CASSYPSRQGGYEQYF.

The chain couples TRBV5-1 to TRBJ1-4, with TRBD1 matching 7 bases. This CDR3 comprises 15 residues. Germline-derived CDR1 and CDR2 are SGHRS and YFSETQ. Trimming cost V 1 base and J 4 bases; bases outside gene matches: 4. This CDR3 reads CASSLTGVINEKLFF. In nucleotides, the CDR3 is TGCGCCAGCAGCTTGACAGGGGTGATTAATGAAAAACTGTTTTTT.

This clone was counted a few times. The chain employs TRBV10-3 and TRBJ2-7, with 9 positions matching TRBD2. CDR1 is ENHRY and CDR2 is SYGVKD in the germline V gene. The CDR3 length is 17 residues. The J segment lost 0 bases and the V segment lost 5 bases, leaving 11 bases of the junction unmatched. Here the CDR3 reads CAISPAGGKGVSYEQYF. The CDR3 DNA follows: TGTGCCATCAGTCCTGCGGGAGGGAAGGGGGTCTCCTACGAGCAGTACTTC.

This clone has a single count. Mismatch with germline at one junction end may stem from a read error. The same CDR3 is also encoded by other DNA sequences in this sample. This chain links TRBV2 with TRBJ2-4, with 7 nucleotides matching TRBD1. CDR3 length: 13 amino acids. The germline gives CDR1 SNHLY, CDR2 FYNNEI. This CDR3 is CAGGQIAKNIQYF. The CDR3 region has the DNA TGTGCCGGGGGACAGATCGCCAAAAACATTCAGTACTTT.

The chain joins TRBV5-6 to TRBJ2-7; tentatively, D is TRBD1 (6 bases). The CDR3 spans 17 residues. V shed 1 base and J shed 0 bases, with 17 bases lying between them. Germline lookup yields CDR1 SGHDT and CDR2 YYEEEE. The CDR3 region is CASSLFPGQLISYEQYF. CDR3 DNA sequence: TGTGCCAGCAGCTTGTTCCCTGGACAGTTAATCTCCTACGAGCAGTACTTC.

This chain links TRBV5-1 with TRBJ2-2, with a weak D call TRBD2 (5 bases). Deletions cut 2 bases from V and 4 bases from J, with 9 bases between. There are 14 residues in the CDR3. CDR1 is SGHRS and CDR2 is YFSETQ in the germline V gene. The DNA of the CDR3 is TGCGCCAGCAGCTTAGAGGGTCTCACCGGGGAGCTGTTTTTT. Translated: CASSLEGLTGELFF.

The J gene is TRBJ2-5, the V gene TRBV25-1; 11 nucleotides match TRBD2. The last part of the DNA fits TRBJ2-7 better; the J call may be wrong. The CDR3 consists of 15 residues. Germline CDR1 and CDR2: MGHDK and SYGVNS. The CDR3 sequence: CASSSSGGFSYEQYF. CDR3 nucleotides: TGTGCCAGCAGCTCTAGCGGGGGGTTCTCCTACGAGCAGTACTTC.

The rearrangement uses TRBV14 and TRBJ2-1; D remains ambiguous. Germline loops: CDR1 SGHDN, CDR2 FVKESK. This CDR3 is 15 amino acids long. The V gene lost 4 bases and the J gene lost 1 base, with 11 bases spanning the gap. In DNA, the CDR3 is TGTGCCAGCAGCCCTCAGATGTCATCCTACAATGAGCAGTTCTTC. Residues: CASSPQMSSYNEQFF.

This clone was recorded only once. The J gene is TRBJ1-5, the V gene TRBV28; D not resolved. The germline V gene encodes CDR1 MDHEN and CDR2 SYDVKM. Trimming stripped 6 bases from V and 3 bases from J, with 6 bases between. The CDR3 loop spans 12 amino acids. CDR3 protein: CASSPTNQPQHF. Written as DNA, the CDR3 is TGTGCCAGCAGCCCTACCAATCAGCCCCAGCATTTT.

The chain combines TRBV10-2 with TRBJ2-4, with a tentative D call TRBD2 (6 bases). This CDR3 comprises 13 residues. Germline CDR1 reads WSHSY; CDR2 reads SAAADI. Trimming pared 8 bases from V and 10 bases from J, leaving 18 bases between. CDR3 sequence reads: CASQLGGHEIQYF. CDR3 in DNA: TGCGCCAGCCAGCTGGGGGGTCACGAGATTCAGTACTTC.

The rearrangement links TRBV7-2 to TRBJ2-2, with 10 bases identical to TRBD2. Trimming at V came to 1 base and at J to 1 base, leaving 0 bases not matched to a gene. Looked up from germline, CDR1 is SGHTA and CDR2 is FQGNSA. This CDR3 has 16 amino acids. The CDR3 sequence: CASSLGLAGNTGELFF. CDR3 DNA sequence: TGTGCCAGCAGCTTAGGACTAGCGGGGAACACCGGGGAGCTGTTTTTT.

This clone showed up just a few times. The sample holds other DNA sequences that translate to the same CDR3. The CDR3, as DNA: TGTGCCAGCAGTTTAGGGCAGGACTACGAGCAGTACTTC. Protein: CASSLGQDYEQYF. The J gene is TRBJ2-7, the V gene TRBV27, with D unresolved. CDR1 and CDR2 from the germline V gene are MNHEY and SMNVEV (reference sequence). The CDR3 has 13 amino acids. V lost 2 bases to trimming and J lost 3 bases, with 8 bases between them.

The genes are TRBV7-3 and TRBJ2-3, with 8 bases fitting TRBD2. With V trimmed by 8 bases and J by 2 bases, 12 bases remained unmatched. CDR3 size: 16 residues. CDR1 is SGHTA, CDR2 FQGTGA, per germline. The CDR3 loop reads CASAGGAGAITDTQYF. The CDR3 DNA sequence: TGTGCCAGCGCCGGGGGAGCGGGAGCGATCACAGATACGCAGTATTTT. Full variable domain (outside the CDR3, taken from reference TRBV7-3 and TRBJ2-3): GAGVSQTPSNKVTEKGKYVELRCDPISGHTALYWYRQSLGQGPEFLIYFQGTGAADDSGLPNDRFFAVRPEGSVSTLKIQRTERGDSAVYLCASAGGAGAITDTQYFGPGTRLTVL.